This TCR beta chain is from a study of CD8 T cells in ankylosing spondylitis. General observations from the study: Earlier work had already found some motif variants in reactive arthritis synovial fluid and blood. What appeared characteristic of ankylosing spondylitis blood was a TCR beta motif of seven to nine highly homologous variants.

As the method for making TCR beta libraries, quantitative 5'-RACE with molecular barcodes was used. TCRdb re-called the 5' RACE reads with MiXCR, one entry per CDR3 protein. The profile shows some 40,000 distinct CDR3 sequences, roughly 3% of them singletons. This clonotype was counted many times. Antigen specificity is unknown. The germline CDR1 and CDR2 sequences are SGDLS and YYNGEE. This CDR3 spans 14 amino acids. V shed 7 bases and J shed 1 base, with 13 bases lying between them. The chain has TRBV9 and TRBJ2-3; tentative D call: TRBD2 (5 bases). This receptor was obtained from a male donor with ankylosing spondylitis or in good health (not recorded which). The sequenced sample was blood, either unsorted or a sorted T cell fraction (not recorded which). CDR3 nucleotide sequence: TGTGCCAGCGAGAGGGCATGGGGCACAGATACGCAGTATTTT. It specifies CASERAWGTDTQYF.